This T cell receptor beta chain was recovered during a study of cytomegalovirus exposure and HLA in healthy donors. General observations from the study: Reportedly, fewer N-insertions than the approximately 690-donor mean appeared in an Asian-associated ancestry cluster in a later analysis. An observed cluster of highly shared sequence variants was recorded as a likely sequencing artifact. Among TCR beta chains, those listed as cytomegalovirus-associated numbered about 160.

A note on this clone: Its antigen is unknown.

This CDR3 spans 15 amino acids. V shed 5 bases, J shed 1 base, and the junction held 4 bases outside the gene matches. CDR1 and CDR2 from the germline V gene are SGHTA and FQGTGA. With 60 Vbeta and 13 Jbeta primers, the PCR was carried out. Assay: immunoSEQ multiplex PCR; the TCRdb copy retains only in-frame clones and omits some. The sample holds approximately 190,000 clones, around four fifths seen once. Sequencing was carried out using PBMCs. The TCR comes from a woman between 50 and 59 years old in good health and CMV-seropositive. V is TRBV7-3 and J is TRBJ2-3; TRBD2 matches at 9 bases. In nucleotides, the CDR3 is TGTGCCAGCAGCCCGCGGACTAGCGGCACAGATACGCAGTATTTT. Protein: CASSPRTSGTDTQYF.